Below, 31 T cell receptor beta chains from the same sample are listed, as sequenced in a study of shared clonotypes between healthy human individuals. The method was immunoSEQ multiplex PCR; TCRdb's version includes in-frame clones alone and lacks a portion of them. The sample has some 740,000 clones; 90% to 95% are singletons. CD8 cells regarded as naive lacked CD45RO, were positively chosen for CCR7, and omitted terminally differentiated effector memory CD45RA+ cells. The sequenced sample was naive CD8+ T cells sorted from blood. The receptors here all came from a man aged 25 to 45 in good health.

This chain connects TRBV28 to TRBJ1-1; 7 positions agree with TRBD1. Looked up from germline, CDR1 is MDHEN and CDR2 is SYDVKM. Trimming removed 5 bases from V and 3 bases from J; junction bases left unmatched: 9. The CDR3 contains 15 residues. This CDR3 is CASSVPDRTYTEAFF. For the CDR3, the DNA is TGTGCCAGCAGTGTCCCGGACAGGACTTACACTGAAGCTTTCTTT.

The genes are TRBV7-9 and TRBJ2-1, with TRBD2 matching 14 bases. V was pared by 5 bases and J by 6 bases, with 3 bases of the junction left unmatched. There are 15 residues in the CDR3. CDR1 is SEHNR, CDR2 FQNEAQ, per germline (reference sequence). The CDR3 loop reads CASSPGLAGGNEQFF. The CDR3 DNA reads as TGTGCCAGCAGCCCCGGACTAGCGGGGGGCAATGAGCAGTTCTTC.

The chain couples TRBV5-4 to TRBJ1-1; D gene ambiguous. V was pared by 0 bases and J by 2 bases, with 8 bases between. The V gene's germline CDR1 is SGHNT and CDR2 YYREEE (reference sequence). The CDR3 spans 14 residues. The CDR3 spells CASSLDSPNTEAFF. Here the CDR3 DNA reads TGTGCCAGCAGCTTGGACAGTCCCAACACTGAAGCTTTCTTT.

The rearrangement uses TRBV5-1 and TRBJ2-7; 10 bases are a match to TRBD1. Losses at the gene ends were 5 bases for V and 2 bases for J; bases not matched to a gene: 7. The CDR3 loop spans 15 amino acids. The V gene's germline CDR1 is SGHRS and CDR2 YFSETQ. CDR3 amino acids: CASRPSGTGAYEQYF. CDR3 DNA: TGCGCCAGCAGACCTAGTGGGACAGGGGCCTACGAGCAGTACTTC. The entire variable domain, with the rest obtained from reference TRBV5-1 and TRBJ2-7, is as follows: KAGVTQTPRYLIKTRGQQVTLSCSPISGHRSVSWYQQTPGQGLQFLFEYFSETQRNKGNFPGRFSGRQFSNSRSEMNVSTLELGDSALYLCASRPSGTGAYEQYFGPGTRLTVT.

The V and J genes are TRBV5-6 and TRBJ2-2; 10 nucleotides align to TRBD1. V lost 4 bases and J lost 4; bases outside the gene matches: 7. The germline CDR1 and CDR2 sequences are SGHDT and YYEEEE. The CDR3 contains 16 residues. Here the CDR3 reads CASSPPGQGLTGELFF. Written as DNA, the CDR3 is TGTGCCAGCAGCCCCCCGGGACAGGGGCTCACCGGGGAGCTGTTTTTT.

This clone was observed a single time. The V call is TRBV9, the J call TRBJ2-3; 9 bases align to TRBD2. Losses at the gene ends were 0 bases for V and 0 bases for J; bases not matched to a gene: 5. CDR1 and CDR2 (germline): SGDLS, YYNGEE. The CDR3 loop spans 17 amino acids. The DNA of the CDR3 is TGTGCCAGCAGCGTAGAAGGGCTAGCGGGAAGCACAGATACGCAGTATTTT. Translation gives CASSVEGLAGSTDTQYF.

This chain uses TRBV7-8 with TRBJ1-5; D perhaps matches TRBD1 (5 bases). This CDR3 is 16 amino acids long. Germline V gene lookup returns CDR1 SGHVS and CDR2 FQNEAQ. V lost 2 bases and J 3 bases, leaving 14 bases between the germline ends. CDR3 sequence: CASSLMSGQLNQPQHF. DNA for the CDR3: TGTGCCAGCAGCTTAATGTCAGGACAACTCAATCAGCCCCAGCATTTT.

The chain carries TRBV6-5 and TRBJ2-2; D might be TRBD1 (6 bases). Germline V CDR1 and CDR2: MNHEY, SVGAGI. This CDR3 has 16 amino acids. V gave up 0 bases and J gave up 4 bases, with 12 bases separating them. In DNA form, the CDR3 reads TGTGCCAGCAGTTACTCGTCGTTGGGGGCCACCGGGGAGCTGTTTTTT. Its protein product is CASSYSSLGATGELFF.

This clone was picked up one time. The chain carries TRBV10-2 and TRBJ2-5; D may be TRBD2 (5 bases). V dropped 2 bases and J dropped 7 bases, with 17 bases sitting between them. The CDR3 has 15 residues. Germline CDR1 WSHSY, CDR2 SAAADI. The CDR3 DNA is TGCGCCAGCAGTGAGCCACTAGGGCTTAGGTGGACCCAGTACTTC. Its translation is CASSEPLGLRWTQYF.

V usage is TRBV28 and J usage is TRBJ2-1; 13 positions agree with TRBD2. After removal of 3 bases from V and 4 bases from J, the junction contained 6 bases not matched to a gene. Germline V gene sequence: CDR1 MDHEN, CDR2 SYDVKM. The CDR3 covers 17 residues. This chain's CDR3 is CASSFTSTSGRYNEQFF. CDR3 DNA sequence: TGTGCCAGCAGTTTTACCTCGACTAGCGGGAGGTACAATGAGCAGTTCTTC. The whole variable domain, remainder taken from reference TRBV28 and TRBJ2-1, is DVKVTQSSRYLVKRTGEKVFLECVQDMDHENMFWYRQDPGLGLRLIYFSYDVKMKEKGDIPEGYSVSREKKERFSLILESASTNQTSMYLCASSFTSTSGRYNEQFFGPGTRLTVL.

The chain uses TRBV20-1 and TRBJ2-1, with D hard to call. The CDR3 spans 10 residues. Trimming cost V 1 base and J 8 bases, with 3 bases left between them. CDR1 is DFQATT, CDR2 SNEGSKA, per germline (reference sequence). The CDR3 loop is CSARAHEQFF. The CDR3 nucleotides are TGCAGTGCTAGAGCGCATGAGCAGTTCTTC.

This clone was detected once. V and J are TRBV25-1 and TRBJ1-1; D unclear. V was trimmed by 1 base and J by 1 base, leaving 4 bases between them. The CDR3 runs 13 residues. Per the germline V gene, CDR1 is MGHDK and CDR2 is SYGVNS. DNA of the CDR3: TGTGCCAGCAGTGAATCGAGGAACACTGAAGCTTTCTTT. This translates into CASSESRNTEAFF.

This sequence joins TRBV10-3 and TRBJ1-5; 8 bases line up with TRBD1. The germline CDR1 and CDR2 sequences are ENHRY and SYGVKD. The V and J ends lost 4 bases and 6 bases, in that order; junction bases with no gene match: 2. CDR3 length: 13 residues. The CDR3 DNA sequence: TGTGCCATCAGTGGAACAGGGGGTCAGCCCCAGCATTTT. Protein product: CAISGTGGQPQHF.

The genes are TRBV7-9 and TRBJ2-1; 10 nucleotides line up with TRBD2. CDR3 length: 17 residues. Germline V gene sequence: CDR1 SEHNR, CDR2 FQNEAQ (reference sequence). Germline trimming cut 5 bases from V and 0 bases from J; bases unmatched to any gene: 7. CDR3 residues: CASSPTLAGSSYNEQFF. CDR3 DNA: TGTGCCAGCAGCCCGACACTAGCGGGGAGCTCCTACAATGAGCAGTTCTTC.

This clone was counted a single time. Other nucleotide sequences from this sample produce the same CDR3. The chain carries TRBV6-5 and TRBJ2-1; TRBD2 agrees at 8 bases. This CDR3 region has 15 residues. The germline gives CDR1 MNHEY, CDR2 SVGAGI. The J segment lost 4 bases and the V segment lost 6 bases, leaving 8 bases of the junction unmatched. CDR3 loop: CASSFTSGGYNEQFF. In DNA form, the CDR3 reads TGTGCCAGCAGCTTCACTAGCGGCGGTTACAATGAGCAGTTCTTC.

This chain joins TRBV7-9 and TRBJ2-5, with D uncertain. V was shortened by 5 bases and J by 3 bases, with 10 bases between the two germline ends. The germline gives CDR1 SEHNR, CDR2 FQNEAQ (reference sequence). This CDR3 has 13 amino acids. The CDR3 DNA reads TGTGCCAGCAGCCCTACAACAGAAGAGACCCAGTACTTC. It encodes CASSPTTEETQYF. Full variable domain (missing parts from reference TRBV7-9 and TRBJ2-5): DTGVSQNPRHKITKRGQNVTFRCDPISEHNRLYWYRQTLGQGPEFLTYFQNEAQLEKSRLLSDRFSAERPKGSFSTLEIQRTEQGDSAMYLCASSPTTEETQYFGPGTRLLVL.

CDR3: CASSYNGNTIYF. The CDR3 nucleotides read TGTGCCAGCAGCTACAACGGAAACACCATATATTTT. This chain uses TRBV28 with TRBJ1-3; the D is unclear. The CDR3 loop spans 12 amino acids. Trimming removed 6 bases at V and 4 bases at J, with 7 bases between. The V gene's germline CDR1 is MDHEN and CDR2 SYDVKM.

V is TRBV27 and J is TRBJ2-7, with 7 bases fitting TRBD1. Unmatched junction bases numbered 19, after V lost 6 bases and J lost 2 bases. Germline V CDR1 and CDR2: MNHEY, SMNVEV (reference sequence). The CDR3 sequence is 18 residues long. The CDR3 DNA reads as TGTGCCAGCAGAAGGGGCTTGTGGAGGACAGGCTCAACCTACGAGCAGTACTTC. This encodes CASRRGLWRTGSTYEQYF.

The V call is TRBV5-1, the J call TRBJ2-7; 8 bases are shared with TRBD1. Looked up from germline, CDR1 is SGHRS and CDR2 is YFSETQ. V was pared by 4 bases and J by 4 bases, with 13 bases of the junction left unmatched. This CDR3 is built from 16 residues. The CDR3 reads CASSQQRTGQTYEQYF. The CDR3 region has the DNA TGCGCCAGCAGCCAGCAACGGACAGGGCAAACTTACGAGCAGTACTTC.

The chain joins TRBV9 to TRBJ2-1; D perhaps matches TRBD2 (5 bases). Germline V gene lookup returns CDR1 SGDLS and CDR2 YYNGEE. The length of the CDR3 is 15 residues. The V end was cut by 0 bases, the J end by 5 bases, with 12 bases between. The CDR3 spells CASSVESGLDNEQFF. The DNA for the CDR3 is TGTGCCAGCAGCGTAGAGAGCGGACTTGACAATGAGCAGTTCTTC.

This clone occurred once. The chain employs TRBV13 and TRBJ1-1, with 8 positions matching TRBD1. The junction had 8 bases not matched to a gene; V was cut back by 6 bases and J by 2 bases. The germline gives CDR1 PRHDT, CDR2 FYEKMQ (reference sequence). The CDR3 sequence is 15 residues long. This CDR3 is CASSQRTGPNTEAFF. CDR3 bases: TGTGCCAGCAGTCAACGGACAGGGCCTAACACTGAAGCTTTCTTT.

The V gene is TRBV4-1, the J gene TRBJ2-7; 7 bases agree with TRBD2. Germline V gene data show CDR1 as MGHRA and CDR2 as YSYEKL. V lost 3 bases, J lost 4 bases, and 6 bases stayed unmatched. The CDR3 has 14 residues. This chain's CDR3 is CASSQPTSVYEQYF. DNA for the CDR3: TGCGCCAGCAGCCAGCCCACTAGCGTATACGAGCAGTACTTC.

The CDR3 reads CASSQGRPGEKLFF. The DNA of the CDR3 is TGTGCCAGCAGCCAGGGACGGCCAGGCGAAAAACTGTTTTTT. The chain has TRBV9 and TRBJ1-4; TRBD1 might be the D (5 bases). In germline, CDR1 is SGDLS, CDR2 YYNGEE. The CDR3 is 14 amino acids. Trimming cost V 4 bases and J 8 bases, with 15 bases left between them.

The J gene is TRBJ2-7, the V gene TRBV7-9; D tentatively reads TRBD1 or TRBD2 (7 bases each). The germline V and J ends were trimmed by 6 bases and 5 bases, with 17 bases remaining between them. The germline V gene has CDR1 SEHNR and CDR2 FQNEAQ (reference sequence). The CDR3 is 14 amino acids. For the CDR3, the DNA is TGTGCCAGCAGGGTGGGAGGGGGCGATCACGAGCAGTACTTC. Its protein product is CASRVGGGDHEQYF.

J is TRBJ2-2 and V is TRBV27; the match to TRBD2 covers 11 bases. The germline V gene has CDR1 MNHEY and CDR2 SMNVEV (reference sequence). The CDR3 length is 18 residues. Losses at the gene ends were 6 bases for V and 8 bases for J; bases not matched to a gene: 17. CDR3 nucleotides: TGTGCCAGCAGACAAATAGGTAGCGGGAGGGCCCGTTCAGGGGAGCTGTTTTTT. Its translation is CASRQIGSGRARSGELFF.

V gene TRBV27 combines with J gene TRBJ2-1; possibly TRBD1 or TRBD2 for D (5 bases each). The CDR3 loop spans 15 amino acids. The V gene's germline CDR1 is MNHEY and CDR2 SMNVEV (reference sequence). V lost 2 bases, J lost 7 bases, and 15 bases lay in between. The CDR3 DNA is TGTGCCAGCAGTTTAGGGACGAGTTCTTGGAATGAGCAGTTCTTC. Amino acid sequence: CASSLGTSSWNEQFF.

J is TRBJ2-1 and V is TRBV9; D perhaps matches TRBD2 (7 bases). Trimming took 5 bases from V and 10 from J, leaving 10 bases between them. The CDR3 covers 11 residues. Per germline, CDR1 SGDLS and CDR2 YYNGEE. DNA for the CDR3: TGTGCCAGCAGGAGCGGGACAGAGCAGTTCTTC. The encoded protein is CASRSGTEQFF.

This clone was counted once. The chain carries TRBV2 and TRBJ1-1; weak D call: TRBD1 (5 bases). The CDR3 covers 12 residues. Between the trimmed V and J ends, which lost 3 bases and 10 bases, there was a span of 12 bases. Per the germline V gene, CDR1 is SNHLY and CDR2 is FYNNEI. CDR3 in amino acids: CASSEGGTAAFF. The CDR3 DNA reads as TGTGCCAGCAGTGAGGGGGGGACCGCAGCTTTCTTT.

This chain uses TRBV6-6 with TRBJ2-3, with unresolved D. The CDR3 contains 14 residues. Trimming removed 6 bases at V and 2 bases at J, with 12 bases between. The germline gives CDR1 MNHNY, CDR2 SVGAGI (reference sequence). In DNA form, the CDR3 reads TGTGCCAGCAGCACCATAGCCCCCACAGATACGCAGTATTTT. Amino acid sequence: CASSTIAPTDTQYF.

The chain carries TRBV6-6 and TRBJ2-1; 11 nucleotides align to TRBD2. Germline CDR1 MNHNY, CDR2 SVGAGI (reference sequence). V was clipped by 0 bases and J by 9 bases; unmatched bases: 1. This CDR3 has 14 amino acids. This chain's CDR3 is CASSYSTSGIEQFF. The CDR3, as DNA: TGTGCCAGCAGTTACTCGACTAGCGGGATTGAGCAGTTCTTC.

This clone was seen just once. The chain joins TRBV5-1 to TRBJ2-7; TRBD1 matches 9 bases. Trimming cost V 3 bases and J 2 bases; bases outside gene matches: 6. CDR3 length: 15 amino acids. Germline-derived CDR1 and CDR2 are SGHRS and YFSETQ. Here the CDR3 DNA reads TGCGCCAGCAGCTCTACCGGGACAGGGACCTACGAGCAGTACTTC. Translated: CASSSTGTGTYEQYF.